The 11 T cell receptor beta chains below all came from one sample that was sequenced in a study of T cell clones after liver transplantation. The data were produced by immunoSEQ multiplex PCR, yet TCRdb's version contains in-frame clones alone and is incomplete. The table lists about 51,000 clones, 70% to 75% of them singletons. This specimen consisted of CD4+ T cells from blood, obtained 52 to 60 months after liver transplant. These receptor sequences come from a human patient who received a liver transplant. The graft donor may have contributed some T cells.

The chain uses TRBV6-5 and TRBJ2-5, with a weak D call TRBD1 (5 bases). V shed 5 bases and J shed 5 bases, with 9 bases lying between them. The CDR3 is 12 residues long. Germline V gives CDR1 MNHEY, CDR2 SVGAGI. This CDR3 reads CASSPQGETQYF. CDR3 nucleotide sequence: TGTGCCAGCAGTCCCCAGGGCGAGACCCAGTACTTC.

This chain uses TRBV7-9 with TRBJ2-1; D not certain. The CDR3 consists of 11 residues. The germline CDR1 and CDR2 sequences are SEHNR and FQNEAQ (reference sequence). The V and J ends lost 5 bases and 7 bases respectively, with 6 bases between them. CDR3 loop: CASSRRNEQFF. DNA for the CDR3: TGTGCCAGCAGCCGCAGGAATGAGCAGTTCTTC.

The gene calls are TRBV28 and TRBJ1-2; D remains ambiguous. Trimming took 6 bases from V and 2 from J, leaving 19 bases between them. This CDR3 region has 16 residues. Germline loops: CDR1 MDHEN, CDR2 SYDVKM. In DNA form, the CDR3 reads TGTGCCAGCAGGCCTATGACGGTGGCGAAGAACTATGGCTACACCTTC. Translating it yields CASRPMTVAKNYGYTF.

This chain links TRBV19 with TRBJ2-3; TRBD2 matches 10 bases. CDR3 size: 16 residues. Germline-derived CDR1 and CDR2 are LNHDA and SQIVND (reference sequence). V lost 5 bases, J lost 3 bases, and 8 bases stayed unmatched. The CDR3 sequence is CASSRDSGGNTDTQYF. CDR3 nucleotide sequence: TGTGCCAGTAGTCGTGATAGCGGGGGGAATACAGATACGCAGTATTTT. Supplemented by reference TRBV19 and TRBJ2-3, the full variable domain reads DGGITQSPKYLFRKEGQNVTLSCEQNLNHDAMYWYRQDPGQGLRLIYYSQIVNDFQKGDIAEGYSVSREKKESFPLTVTSAQKNPTAFYLCASSRDSGGNTDTQYFGPGTRLTVL.

This chain uses TRBV4-2 with TRBJ2-1; TRBD2 agrees at 9 bases. Per germline, CDR1 LGHNA and CDR2 YNFKEQ. CDR3 length: 17 residues. The V gene end was trimmed by 1 base and the J gene end by 4 bases; junction bases not matched to a gene: 8. This CDR3 is CASSQGQRGVAYNEQFF. The DNA for the CDR3 is TGTGCCAGCAGCCAAGGCCAGCGGGGGGTTGCATACAATGAGCAGTTCTTC.

This clone was recorded a few times. This sequence joins TRBV7-8 and TRBJ2-3; D is uncertain. Germline-derived CDR1 and CDR2 are SGHVS and FQNEAQ. The CDR3 runs 15 residues. Trimming removed 2 bases from V and 1 base from J, with 10 bases in between. The CDR3 DNA sequence: TGTGCCAGCAGCTTAAGGATTACAGGCACAGATACGCAGTATTTT. Residues: CASSLRITGTDTQYF.

This clone was seen repeatedly, ten times or more. The genes are TRBV29-1 and TRBJ2-1; TRBD1 might be the D (5 bases). Germline CDR1 and CDR2: SQVTM and ANQGSEA. The CDR3 is made up of 12 amino acids. Trimming left V 5 bases short and J 5 bases short, with 10 bases between. The CDR3 reads CSVRAGNNEQFF. The CDR3 region has the DNA TGCAGCGTTCGGGCAGGGAACAATGAGCAGTTCTTC.

The chain employs TRBV28 and TRBJ2-7; 9 bases fit TRBD2. V gave up 4 bases and J gave up 4 bases; unmatched junction bases: 8. In germline, CDR1 is MDHEN, CDR2 SYDVKM. This CDR3 is 15 amino acids long. In DNA form, the CDR3 reads TGTGCCAGCAGTTCGGACTTAGCGGGGGAATACGAGCAGTACTTC. It encodes CASSSDLAGEYEQYF.

V and J are TRBV28 and TRBJ1-5; the D is unclear. Germline V CDR1 and CDR2: MDHEN, SYDVKM. V lost 11 bases and J lost 0, with 14 bases in between. The CDR3 runs 14 residues. This CDR3 reads CAGGGSYSNQPQHF. The CDR3 DNA reads as TGTGCCGGCGGCGGGAGTTATAGCAATCAGCCCCAGCATTTT.

This clone has more than one count but fewer than ten. V is TRBV28 and J is TRBJ1-2; possibly TRBD1 for D (5 bases). CDR3 length: 15 amino acids. Germline V gene sequence: CDR1 MDHEN, CDR2 SYDVKM. Trimming took off 3 bases at V and 2 bases at J, with 13 bases between the two ends. CDR3 protein: CASSFRGRINYGYTF. The CDR3 nucleotides read TGTGCCAGCAGTTTCCGGGGACGGATCAACTATGGCTACACCTTC.

This chain connects TRBV4-1 to TRBJ2-5; no definite D call. CDR1 is MGHRA, CDR2 YSYEKL, per germline. The germline V and J ends were trimmed by 0 bases and 4 bases, with 12 bases remaining between them. The length of the CDR3 is 15 residues. CDR3 DNA: TGCGCCAGCAGCCAAGAGAAAAGGCTAGGAGAGACCCAGTACTTC. Translation gives CASSQEKRLGETQYF.